These 6 T cell receptor beta chains came from one sample sequenced in a study of lymphopenia after photon versus proton radiotherapy (dated by TCRdb to the late 2010s). The method behind the library was the immunoSEQ multiplex PCR assay. TCRdb obtained this table from immuneACCESS and retained in-frame rearrangements with V and J assigned. These tables miss some clones; where compared with another copy, unresolved V genes account for less than half of the shortfall, and the remainder is unexplained. This sample is represented by about 35,000 clones; more than 85% of them were singletons. Together, the top ten hold roughly 15% of the sample. Sequencing used peripheral blood, obtained from a patient treated with photon-based radiotherapy. The source of these receptors is a man aged 60 to 75 with cholangiocarcinoma.

This clone was observed a handful of times. This chain links TRBV7-7 with TRBJ2-2, with 8 bases aligning to TRBD1. Germline-derived CDR1 and CDR2 are SSHAT and FNYEAQ (reference sequence). Trimming took 5 bases from V and 7 from J; bases not matched to a gene: 9. The CDR3 is 15 amino acids. The CDR3, as DNA: TGTGCCAGCAGCCCCCGGACAGGGCAAGGCGGGGAGCTGTTTTTT. Residues: CASSPRTGQGGELFF.

The J gene is TRBJ2-1, the V gene TRBV5-1; a weak D match, TRBD1 (5 bases). The CDR3 contains 16 residues. Trimming took off 1 base at V and 0 bases at J, with 11 bases between the two ends. Germline CDR1 reads SGHRS; CDR2 reads YFSETQ. The CDR3 reads CASSLLQASSYNEQFF. CDR3 DNA: TGCGCCAGCAGCTTGCTACAGGCAAGCTCCTACAATGAGCAGTTCTTC.

This clone was detected only a few times. The chain combines TRBV10-3 with TRBJ2-7; D ambiguous. Per the germline V gene, CDR1 is ENHRY and CDR2 is SYGVKD. The CDR3 spans 14 residues. The V gene lost 0 bases and the J gene lost 2 bases, with 8 bases spanning the gap. CDR3 residues: CAISESRHTYEQYF. CDR3 coding DNA: TGTGCCATCAGTGAGTCGAGACACACCTACGAGCAGTACTTC.

This clone was counted once. V is TRBV10-3 and J is TRBJ2-1; no reliable D call. The V gene's germline CDR1 is ENHRY and CDR2 SYGVKD. The CDR3 runs 15 residues. The V and J ends lost 0 bases and 3 bases respectively, with 9 bases between them. CDR3 region: CAISESVTDYNEQFF. As DNA, the CDR3 is TGTGCCATCAGTGAGTCGGTTACCGACTACAATGAGCAGTTCTTC.

The J gene is TRBJ1-5, the V gene TRBV7-6, with D uncertain. V lost 6 bases and J 4 bases, leaving 10 bases between the germline ends. CDR3 length: 13 amino acids. Per the germline V gene, CDR1 is SGHVS and CDR2 is FNYEAQ. The chain's CDR3 is CASSTSENQPQHF. CDR3 DNA sequence: TGTGCCAGCAGTACCTCAGAAAATCAGCCCCAGCATTTT.

The chain uses TRBV29-1 and TRBJ1-1, with a tentative D call TRBD1 (5 bases). The CDR3 sequence is 14 residues long. Germline V gene data show CDR1 as SQVTM and CDR2 as ANQGSEA. The V gene lost 2 bases and the J gene lost 5 bases, with 15 bases spanning the gap. The CDR3 spells CSVESKGPGTEAFF. The CDR3 region has the DNA TGCAGCGTTGAATCCAAGGGGCCTGGAACTGAAGCTTTCTTT.